This T cell receptor (beta chain) was sequenced for a study of regulatory T cells in long-lasting Graves disease. Study summary: Antithyroid drugs had been given to newly diagnosed Graves' patients for under 3 months.

Time point specified: newly diagnosed GD, antithyroid drugs for less than 3 months. RNA from PBMCs was the source of the TCR library. The V end lost 3 bases, the J end lost 1 base, and 17 bases lay between the germline ends. This CDR3 region has 17 residues. Per the germline V gene, CDR1 is MDHEN and CDR2 is SYDVKM. The authors built TCR beta libraries using iRepertoire HTBI primers and Arm-PCR of CDR3 regions. In TCRdb, the multiplex PCR reads were re-called with MiXCR into one record per CDR3 protein. The sample lists around 470,000 distinct CDR3 sequences, 12% to 15% occurring once. This clonotype has at least ten counts. These same records also appear under a second study, on T cells in Graves' hyperthyroidism and ophthalmopathy.

The TCR originated in a woman in her forties or fifties with Graves disease. The chain employs TRBV28 and TRBJ2-3; D perhaps matches TRBD1 (6 bases). The sequences come from peripheral blood mononuclear cells (PBMCs), collected at new diagnosis, from a patient treated with antithyroid drugs. The CDR3 loop is CASSFGWDTWGTDTQYF. For the CDR3, the DNA is TGTGCCAGCAGTTTTGGCTGGGACACATGGGGCACAGATACGCAGTATTTT.